These 24 T cell receptor beta chains were all obtained from the same sample, sequenced in a study of cytotoxic CD8 clonotypes in ibrutinib-treated CLL (dated by TCRdb to the early 2020s). Libraries were constructed by the immunoSEQ multiplex PCR assay. Sourced from immuneACCESS, this table was stored by TCRdb with only in-frame sequences that have V and J called. A share of the clones is absent; for the studies checked, an unresolved V gene accounts for under half, and the remainder has no known explanation. Counted in this sample were approximately 74,000 clones; 75% to 85% of them appeared once. The top ten constitute around 7.6% of the sample. The sample's time point label is to be understood as: progressive disease on ibrutinib. The input for sequencing was PBMCs, taken at disease progression, from a patient treated with ibrutinib. The origin of the receptors is a human donor with chronic lymphocytic leukemia.

The J gene is TRBJ2-7, the V gene TRBV10-3; 9 bases line up with TRBD1. The CDR3 extends over 14 amino acids. Germline V gene sequence: CDR1 ENHRY, CDR2 SYGVKD. Trimming at V came to 5 bases and at J to 3 bases, leaving 5 bases not matched to a gene. The CDR3 bases are TGTGCCATCAGTATTACAGGGGGCGGCTACGAGCAGTACTTC. Translation gives CAISITGGGYEQYF.

The chain employs TRBV27 and TRBJ1-1; D unclear. V shed 1 base and J shed 3 bases, with 6 bases lying between them. This CDR3 has 13 residues. Germline values: CDR1 MNHEY, CDR2 SMNVEV (reference sequence). The chain's CDR3 is CASSLLGYTEAFF. Written as DNA, the CDR3 is TGTGCCAGCAGTTTATTGGGATACACTGAAGCTTTCTTT.

Points on this clone: The same CDR3 is also encoded by other DNA sequences in this sample. The gene calls are TRBV5-1 and TRBJ1-4; a weak D match, TRBD1 (5 bases). CDR3 length: 15 amino acids. Trimming took 0 bases from V and 2 from J, leaving 8 bases between them. Germline lookup yields CDR1 SGHRS and CDR2 YFSETQ. CDR3 coding DNA: TGCGCCAGCAGCTTGGCAGGGTCGACTAATGAAAAACTGTTTTTT. Translated: CASSLAGSTNEKLFF.

This chain connects TRBV5-1 to TRBJ2-7, with a possible D match to TRBD1 (6 bases). Germline V lookup: CDR1 SGHRS, CDR2 YFSETQ. The CDR3 contains 14 residues. Deletions cut 4 bases from V and 0 bases from J, with 11 bases between. Here the CDR3 DNA reads TGCGCCAGCAGCCGAGGACAGAGCTCCTACGAGCAGTACTTC. Translation gives CASSRGQSSYEQYF.

The genes are TRBV5-1 and TRBJ2-3; 14 positions match TRBD2. The germline CDR1 and CDR2 sequences are SGHRS and YFSETQ. The CDR3 runs 18 residues. Trimming cost V 0 bases and J 3 bases; bases outside gene matches: 6. The CDR3 nucleotides read TGCGCCAGCAGCTTGGCAGGGACTAGCGGGAGCCGTACAGATACGCAGTATTTT. As protein: CASSLAGTSGSRTDTQYF.

The V gene is TRBV5-1, the J gene TRBJ1-2; tentatively, D is TRBD1 (6 bases). The germline gives CDR1 SGHRS, CDR2 YFSETQ. V was cut by 6 bases and J by 0 bases, with 12 bases left in between. This CDR3 is 14 amino acids long. CDR3 in amino acids: CASTDRRANYGYTF. The CDR3 nucleotides read TGCGCCAGCACAGACAGGAGAGCTAACTATGGCTACACCTTC.

The gene calls are TRBV30 and TRBJ2-4; TRBD2 matches 7 bases. V lost 3 bases and J lost 7; bases outside the gene matches: 9. The CDR3 is 14 residues long. CDR1 GTSNPN and CDR2 SVGIG come from the germline V gene (reference sequence). This CDR3 reads CAWSPGGWRNIQYF. CDR3 sequence (DNA): TGTGCCTGGAGCCCCGGGGGGTGGAGGAACATTCAGTACTTC.

The DNA for the CDR3 is TGTGCCAGCAGCTTAGGGGTAACGGTGATCTACGAGCAGTACTTC. Its protein is CASSLGVTVIYEQYF. The chain recombines TRBV11-1 with TRBJ2-7; D uncertain. V was pared by 1 base and J by 3 bases, with 13 bases between. The germline gives CDR1 SGHAT, CDR2 FQDESV (reference sequence). The CDR3 runs to 15 residues.

This clone was picked up one time. The chain couples TRBV11-2 to TRBJ2-7; 9 bases agree with TRBD2. The CDR3 sequence is 15 residues long. V trimming: 5 bases; J trimming: 7 bases; junction bases outside the gene matches: 12. CDR1 is SGHAT, CDR2 FQNNGV, per germline. CDR3 nucleotides: TGTGCCAGCAGCCCCCGTAGCGGGAGCCTGCGTGAGCAGTACTTC. Its protein product is CASSPRSGSLREQYF.

V gene TRBV5-1 combines with J gene TRBJ2-1, with 7 bases fitting TRBD1. Germline-derived CDR1 and CDR2 are SGHRS and YFSETQ. The length of the CDR3 is 14 residues. The V and J ends lost 2 bases and 10 bases, in that order; junction bases with no gene match: 9. The CDR3: CASSLTTGHKEQFF. As DNA, the CDR3 is TGCGCCAGCAGCTTAACGACAGGGCATAAAGAGCAGTTCTTC.

This clone was detected once. J is TRBJ1-2 and V is TRBV5-1, with TRBD1 identical over 7 bases. The CDR3 spans 14 residues. Trimming removed 4 bases from V and 7 bases from J; junction bases left unmatched: 10. CDR1 and CDR2 (germline): SGHRS, YFSETQ. The CDR3 protein is CASSPSGTAAGYTF. DNA for the CDR3: TGCGCCAGCAGCCCCTCCGGGACAGCGGCTGGCTACACCTTC.

The gene calls are TRBV5-1 and TRBJ2-3; no definite D call. The germline CDR1 and CDR2 sequences are SGHRS and YFSETQ. The ends were cut back, 1 base at V and 7 bases at J, with 7 bases in the middle. The CDR3 is made up of 12 amino acids. The DNA for the CDR3 is TGCGCCAGCAGCTTGCTCGGGCATACGCAGTATTTT. Its protein is CASSLLGHTQYF.

The chain couples TRBV19 to TRBJ2-7; 9 bases fit TRBD1. The length of the CDR3 is 16 residues. Germline V gene lookup returns CDR1 LNHDA and CDR2 SQIVND (reference sequence). V dropped 4 bases and J dropped 3; count of bases not matched to a gene: 10. CDR3 bases: TGTGCCAGTAGTAGAAGGGGGACAGGGAGCTACTACGAGCAGTACTTC. This gives the protein CASSRRGTGSYYEQYF.

This clone was counted once. This chain links TRBV13 with TRBJ2-7; D is uncertain. This CDR3 is 13 amino acids long. In germline, CDR1 is PRHDT, CDR2 FYEKMQ (reference sequence). V lost 0 bases to trimming and J lost 1 base, with 4 bases between them. The CDR3 nucleotides read TGTGCCAGCAGCTTAGGCAAGTCCTACGAGCAGTACTTC. It yields the protein CASSLGKSYEQYF.

The V gene is TRBV4-1, the J gene TRBJ1-1; TRBD1 might be the D (5 bases). CDR1 MGHRA and CDR2 YSYEKL come from the germline V gene. This CDR3 is 14 amino acids long. The V and J ends lost 1 base and 10 bases respectively, with 16 bases between them. In DNA, the CDR3 is TGCGCCAGCAGCCAAGTCAGGGTCATGCCCTCAGCTTTCTTT. Translating it yields CASSQVRVMPSAFF.

The chain employs TRBV19 and TRBJ2-7; D might be TRBD1 (6 bases). The CDR3 loop spans 13 amino acids. Germline loops: CDR1 LNHDA, CDR2 SQIVND (reference sequence). With 7 bases removed from V and 4 bases from J, the gap between germline ends came to 14 bases. CDR3 sequence reads: CASIGGDGYEQYF. CDR3 in DNA: TGTGCCAGTATAGGGGGAGACGGGTACGAGCAGTACTTC. The full variable domain, its missing parts supplied by reference TRBV19 and TRBJ2-7, is DGGITQSPKYLFRKEGQNVTLSCEQNLNHDAMYWYRQDPGQGLRLIYYSQIVNDFQKGDIAEGYSVSREKKESFPLTVTSAQKNPTAFYLCASIGGDGYEQYFGPGTRLTVT.

V usage is TRBV30 and J usage is TRBJ2-1, with TRBD2 matching 10 bases. Looked up from germline, CDR1 is GTSNPN and CDR2 is SVGIG (reference sequence). V lost 1 base, J lost 9 bases, and 3 bases stayed unmatched. This CDR3 comprises 13 residues. The DNA for the CDR3 is TGTGCCTGGAGTGGTCTAGCGGGGGTTGAGCAGTTCTTC. Protein: CAWSGLAGVEQFF.

This clone was found many times. V is TRBV25-1 and J is TRBJ2-7; D not resolved. The germline V gene encodes CDR1 MGHDK and CDR2 SYGVNS. V was clipped by 2 bases and J by 1 base, with 12 bases between them. This CDR3 contains 15 residues. CDR3 coding DNA: TGTGCCAGCAGTGAAATTGGGTCCGAATCCTACGAGCAGTACTTC. Encoded protein: CASSEIGSESYEQYF.

V usage is TRBV30 and J usage is TRBJ2-7; the D gene is possibly TRBD1 (5 bases). V gave up 2 bases and J gave up 0 bases, with 20 bases separating them. Germline loops: CDR1 GTSNPN, CDR2 SVGIG (reference sequence). The length of the CDR3 is 17 residues. CDR3 DNA sequence: TGTGCCTGGAGTAAGTCAGGGAAGGGGTGGGTCTCCTACGAGCAGTACTTC. It is translated as CAWSKSGKGWVSYEQYF. Full variable domain (remainder filled in from reference TRBV30 and TRBJ2-7): SQTIHQWPATLVQPVGSPLSLECTVEGTSNPNLYWYRQAAGRGLQLLFYSVGIGQISSEVPQNLSASRPQDRQFILSSKKLLLSDSGFYLCAWSKSGKGWVSYEQYFGPGTRLTVT.

CDR3 sequence: CASSLGTASGNTIYF. The CDR3 DNA is TGTGCCAGCAGCTTAGGGACGGCCTCTGGAAACACCATATATTTT. The rearrangement joins TRBV7-2 to TRBJ1-3; D is uncertain. Trimming stripped 1 base from V and 0 bases from J, with 7 bases between. The CDR3 is 15 amino acids. CDR1 and CDR2 from the germline V gene are SGHTA and FQGNSA.

The chain has TRBV5-1 and TRBJ2-5; 10 positions agree with TRBD2. CDR3 length equals 15 residues. The V gene's germline CDR1 is SGHRS and CDR2 YFSETQ. J lost 1 base, V lost 5 bases, and 5 bases had no gene match. CDR3 DNA sequence: TGCGCCAGCAGGGTAGCGGGGGGCCCCCAAGAGACCCAGTACTTC. It encodes CASRVAGGPQETQYF.

The V gene is TRBV11-2, the J gene TRBJ1-6, with D tentatively TRBD1 (6 bases). There are 15 residues in the CDR3. The germline V gene has CDR1 SGHAT and CDR2 FQNNGV. The V end was cut by 5 bases, the J end by 7 bases, with 15 bases between. The CDR3 DNA reads TGTGCCAGCAGCATCCCGGGACAAGCCAATTCACCCCTCCACTTT. It encodes CASSIPGQANSPLHF.

V gene TRBV6-1 combines with J gene TRBJ1-3, with D uncertain. The V and J ends lost 0 bases and 0 bases respectively, with 9 bases between them. The CDR3 is 16 residues long. CDR1 MNHNS and CDR2 SASEGT come from the germline V gene. CDR3 DNA sequence: TGTGCCAGCAGTGAAGCGGACCAAAGCTCTGGAAACACCATATATTTT. It is translated as CASSEADQSSGNTIYF.

The V call is TRBV30, the J call TRBJ2-6, with D uncertain. This CDR3 region has 12 residues. The V end was cut by 2 bases, the J end by 4 bases, with 3 bases between. From germline, CDR1 is GTSNPN and CDR2 SVGIG (reference sequence). The CDR3 DNA sequence: TGTGCCTGGAGTAGCGGGGCCAACGTCCTGACTTTC. Its translation: CAWSSGANVLTF.